Listed below are T cell receptor beta chains from one sample, sequenced in a study of beta chain features in type 1 diabetes. The table came from immunoSEQ multiplex PCR; TCRdb's copy has only in-frame clones and leaves some out. The sample lists 600,000 or so clones; more than 12% were seen once. The source material was naive CD4+ T cells from blood. The source is a young man with type 1 diabetes. Each CDR3 is given with its conserved first and last residue. The order of the fields is D gene, V gene, J gene, clone size, CDR3 DNA, CDR3 protein. The D gene is left open where the match is weak. Clone sizes are given selectively: once, few, many, or a class where the clone is expanded.

>.|TRBV5-1|TRBJ2-3|few
TGCGCCAGCAGCTTGGTCGGGGGTAGCACAGATACGCAGTATTTT
CASSLVGGSTDTQYF
>.|TRBV6-4|TRBJ2-1|.
TGTGCCAGCAGTGACTCGTCCGGACGCCCTTACAATGAGCAGTTCTTC
CASSDSSGRPYNEQFF
>TRBD2|TRBV29-1|TRBJ2-5|.
TGCAGCGTTGAATTGGGGACTAGCGGGAGTTGGCATATAGAGACCCAGTACTTC
CSVELGTSGSWHIETQYF
>TRBD1|TRBV29-1|TRBJ2-7|.
TGCAGCGTTAGGACAGGGAAGAGGGAAATCTCCGAGCAGTACTTC
CSVRTGKREISEQYF
>.|TRBV6-1|TRBJ2-7|.
TGTGCCAGCAGTGTCGGGGGACCTGACTCCTACGAGCAGTACTTC
CASSVGGPDSYEQYF
>.|TRBV30|TRBJ1-5|few
TGTGCCTGGAGTACATCCGAAGCCCAGCATTTT
CAWSTSEAQHF
>TRBD1|TRBV30|TRBJ1-6|few
TGTGCCTGGAGTGTAAATGGACAGGGGAGGGCGGCCCACTTT
CAWSVNGQGRAAHF
>TRBD1|TRBV7-2|TRBJ1-5|.
TGTGCCAGCACTACAGGGGGTTTCGGCAATCAGCCCCAGCATTTT
CASTTGGFGNQPQHF
>TRBD1|TRBV10-3|TRBJ2-5|.
TGTGCCATCAGCGACGGGACAGGGGGCATGAAGACCCAGTACTTC
CAISDGTGGMKTQYF
>TRBD1|TRBV29-1|TRBJ1-1|few
TGCAGCGGGAAAACAGGGGACACTGAAGCTTTCTTT
CSGKTGDTEAFF
>.|TRBV9|TRBJ1-5|.
TGTGCCAGCAGCGCAGGGGCCGTTTCGACTCAGCCCCAGCATTTT
CASSAGAVSTQPQHF
>.|TRBV19|TRBJ1-1|few
TGTGCCAGTAGTACGGACCGGGGGACGATGAACACTGAAGCTTTCTTT
CASSTDRGTMNTEAFF
>.|TRBV29-1|TRBJ1-1|few
TGCAGCGTTGGGGTTTTGTGGGGAGGGAACACTGAAGCTTTCTTT
CSVGVLWGGNTEAFF
>.|TRBV6-1|TRBJ2-1|few
TGTGCCAGCAGTGAAATTCCCGGGTCGAGCTCCTACAATGAGCAGTTCTTC
CASSEIPGSSSYNEQFF
>.|TRBV7-9|TRBJ1-5|.
TGTGCCAGCAGCCCCGGGGGGAGTCAGCCCCAGCATTTT
CASSPGGSQPQHF
>.|TRBV5-6|TRBJ2-5|.
TGTGCCAGCAGGCGGGGGACAGTTGAAGAGACCCAGTACTTC
CASRRGTVEETQYF
>TRBD1|TRBV19|TRBJ1-5|.
TGTGCCAGTAGTAGCTTGACAGGGGGCCTGGTTCAGCCCCAGCATTTT
CASSSLTGGLVQPQHF
>TRBD2|TRBV9|TRBJ2-7|few
TGTGCCAGCAGCGTATCTAGCGGGGCCTACGAGCAGTACTTC
CASSVSSGAYEQYF
>TRBD2|TRBV7-2|TRBJ2-1|few
TGTGCCAGCAGCTCCCGGACTAGCGGGCACAATGAGCAGTTCTTC
CASSSRTSGHNEQFF
>TRBD2|TRBV4-1|TRBJ2-5|.
TGCGCCAGCAGCCAAGATGCTGGACTAGCAGGAGAGACCCAGTACTTC
CASSQDAGLAGETQYF
>TRBD2|TRBV28|TRBJ2-3|.
TGTGCCAGCAGTTTGGGAGTAGCGGGAGATAAGGCAGATACGCAGTATTTT
CASSLGVAGDKADTQYF
>TRBD1|TRBV28|TRBJ1-1|.
TGTGCCAGCAGTTTGAGCAGGGGGTTGAACACTGAAGCTTTCTTT
CASSLSRGLNTEAFF
>TRBD1|TRBV6-5|TRBJ1-2|.
TGTGCCAGCAGTTACTTTGGACAGGCCTATGGCTACACCTTC
CASSYFGQAYGYTF
>TRBD1|TRBV30|TRBJ1-3|.
TGTGCCTGGAGTTGGTGGACAGGGGGCGCCTACGGTGGAAACACCATATATTTT
CAWSWWTGGAYGGNTIYF
>TRBD2|TRBV6-5|TRBJ2-5|few
TGTGCCAGCAGTCTTAGCGGGGGGGCGTCGCCCCAGTACTTC
CASSLSGGASPQYF
>.|TRBV27|TRBJ2-1|.
TGTGCCAGCAGGTCTGGCTCTTCGAGCTCCTACAATGAGCAGTTCTTC
CASRSGSSSSYNEQFF
>.|TRBV5-1|TRBJ1-1|.
TGCGCCAGCAGCACCGGACAGAACACTGAAGCTTTCTTT
CASSTGQNTEAFF
>TRBD1|TRBV25-1|TRBJ2-1|few
TGTGCCAGCAGTGAAGAAAAGGGGGCAGGGCCTACCAATGAGCAGTTCTTC
CASSEEKGAGPTNEQFF
>.|TRBV18|TRBJ2-2|.
TGTGCCAGCTCACCAAGAGGGGATACCGGGGAGCTGTTTTTT
CASSPRGDTGELFF
>.|TRBV7-9|TRBJ1-1|.
TGTGCCAGCAGCCCCTTGGGTAGGGGAAACACTGAAGCTTTCTTT
CASSPLGRGNTEAFF
>.|TRBV28|TRBJ1-1|.
TGTGCCAGCAGTTTATGGGGCCGCAGAACACGGAACACTGAAGCTTTCTTT
CASSLWGRRTRNTEAFF
>.|TRBV18|TRBJ1-3|few
TGTGCCAGCTCACCACAGCAGGGTACTGGAAACACCATATATTTT
CASSPQQGTGNTIYF
>.|TRBV7-2|TRBJ1-3|.
TGTGCCAGCAGCCAAGGGTCTTCTGGAAACACCATATATTTT
CASSQGSSGNTIYF